This T cell receptor beta chain was captured in a study of CD8 T cells in ankylosing spondylitis. Each TCR beta library was made by quantitative 5'-RACE that incorporated molecular barcodes. From the 5' RACE reads, TCRdb called clonotypes with MiXCR, one entry per CDR3 protein. Of fewer than 400,000 distinct CDR3 sequences in the sample, over 12% were seen once. The V and J ends lost 3 bases and 1 base respectively, with 9 bases between them. This CDR3 is built from 13 residues. CDR1 DFQATT and CDR2 SNEGSKA come from the germline V gene (reference sequence). This clonotype came up a few times. The receptor comes from a male donor with ankylosing spondylitis or in good health (not recorded which). V and J are TRBV20-1 and TRBJ2-5, with D perhaps given as TRBD1 or TRBD2 (6 bases each). The material sequenced was blood, either unsorted or a sorted T cell fraction (not recorded which). The CDR3 region is CSASPGAQETQYF. Here the CDR3 DNA reads TGCAGTGCTAGCCCGGGGGCCCAAGAGACCCAGTACTTC.